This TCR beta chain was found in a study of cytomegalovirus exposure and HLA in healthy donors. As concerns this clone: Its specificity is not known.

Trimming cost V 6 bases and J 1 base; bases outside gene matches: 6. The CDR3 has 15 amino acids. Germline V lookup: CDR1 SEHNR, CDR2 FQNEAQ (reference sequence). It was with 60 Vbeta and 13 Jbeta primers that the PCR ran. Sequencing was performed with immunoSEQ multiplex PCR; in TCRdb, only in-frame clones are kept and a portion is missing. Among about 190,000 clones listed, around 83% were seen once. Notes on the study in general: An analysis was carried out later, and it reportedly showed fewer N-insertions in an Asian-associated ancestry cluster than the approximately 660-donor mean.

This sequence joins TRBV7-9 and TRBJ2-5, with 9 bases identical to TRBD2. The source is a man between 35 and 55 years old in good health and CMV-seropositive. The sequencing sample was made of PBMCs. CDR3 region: CASRGAGGLQETQYF. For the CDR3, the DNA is TGTGCCAGCAGGGGGGCGGGAGGGCTCCAAGAGACCCAGTACTTC. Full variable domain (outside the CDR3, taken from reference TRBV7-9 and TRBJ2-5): DTGVSQNPRHKITKRGQNVTFRCDPISEHNRLYWYRQTLGQGPEFLTYFQNEAQLEKSRLLSDRFSAERPKGSFSTLEIQRTEQGDSAMYLCASRGAGGLQETQYFGPGTRLLVL.